The 21 T cell receptor beta chains below all came from one sample that was sequenced in a study of shared clonotypes between healthy human individuals (dated by TCRdb to 2018 to 2020). The library was produced with the immunoSEQ multiplex PCR assay. TCRdb holds this immuneACCESS table with in-frame rearrangements only. Some clones are missing; in checked studies, unresolved V genes explain under half, and the rest has no known cause. The sample includes roughly 500,000 clones, with around 75% observed a single time. Around 14% of the sample is taken by the ten largest. What was sequenced was PBMCs. These TCRs come from a woman between 35 and 50 years old in good health. Some clones in this sample may be carry-over from other donors' samples.

The chain carries TRBV9 and TRBJ2-3, with D possibly being TRBD2 (6 bases). Germline lookup yields CDR1 SGDLS and CDR2 YYNGEE. Trimming removed 4 bases from V and 2 bases from J, with 14 bases in between. This CDR3 spans 15 amino acids. The CDR3 nucleotides are TGTGCCAGCAGCTTAGGAGGGCACCTCACAGATACGCAGTATTTT. Its translation is CASSLGGHLTDTQYF.

The V gene is TRBV27, the J gene TRBJ1-1, with D possibly matching TRBD1 (5 bases). The CDR3 is 17 residues long. The germline gives CDR1 MNHEY, CDR2 SMNVEV (reference sequence). The V end was cut by 0 bases, the J end by 4 bases, with 18 bases between. The CDR3 DNA is TGTGCCAGCAGTTTATCGTATGGGACCCCTAGGACCACTGAAGCTTTCTTT. This encodes CASSLSYGTPRTTEAFF.

The chain combines TRBV5-6 with TRBJ2-3, with D possibly matching TRBD2 (5 bases). V lost 1 base and J lost 4, with 13 bases in between. The CDR3 consists of 15 residues. Germline assignment: CDR1 SGHDT and CDR2 YYEEEE. CDR3 residues: CASSLPGLRADTQYF. CDR3 DNA sequence: TGTGCCAGCAGCTTGCCCGGACTGAGGGCAGATACGCAGTATTTT.

This rearrangement joins TRBV13 to TRBJ1-4, with TRBD1 matching 8 bases. Germline-derived CDR1 and CDR2 are PRHDT and FYEKMQ (reference sequence). Trimming at V came to 2 bases and at J to 5 bases, leaving 7 bases not matched to a gene. The CDR3 has 16 amino acids. The CDR3 DNA reads TGTGCCAGCAGCTTAAGTGCGGGACAGGCGAATGAAAAACTGTTTTTT. Encoded protein: CASSLSAGQANEKLFF.

This clone was counted at least ten times. This CDR3 is also generated by other DNA sequences in the sample. The rearrangement joins TRBV18 to TRBJ2-6; D is unresolved. V shed 6 bases and J shed 0 bases, with 9 bases lying between them. The CDR3 has 15 residues. CDR1 is KGHSH, CDR2 LQKENI, per germline. CDR3 residues: CASSPLGSGANVLTF. The CDR3, as DNA: TGTGCCAGCTCCCCCCTCGGCTCTGGGGCCAACGTCCTGACTTTC. The full variable domain, completed using reference TRBV18 and TRBJ2-6, is NAGVMQNPRHLVRRRGQEARLRCSPMKGHSHVYWYRQLPEEGLKFMVYLQKENIIDESGMPKERFSAEFPKEGPSILRIQQVVRGDSAAYFCASSPLGSGANVLTFGAGSRLTVL.

This clone is a singleton in its sample. The V gene is TRBV18, the J gene TRBJ1-4; TRBD1 aligns across 9 bases. Germline values: CDR1 KGHSH, CDR2 LQKENI. Germline trimming cut 3 bases from V and 4 bases from J; bases unmatched to any gene: 3. CDR3 size: 15 residues. For the CDR3, the DNA is TGTGCCAGCTCACCCGGGACAGGGAGTAATGAAAAACTGTTTTTT. Translating gives CASSPGTGSNEKLFF.

This clone was counted once. The chain carries TRBV25-1 and TRBJ2-7; TRBD2 matches 12 bases. Germline lookup yields CDR1 MGHDK and CDR2 SYGVNS. This CDR3 contains 15 residues. V was pared by 3 bases and J by 4 bases, with 4 bases of the junction left unmatched. The CDR3 coding sequence is TGTGCCAGCAGTGATGAGACTAGCGGGAGATACGAGCAGTACTTC. It codes for CASSDETSGRYEQYF.

This sequence joins TRBV7-2 and TRBJ2-3; TRBD2 agrees at 8 bases. CDR1 is SGHTA and CDR2 is FQGNSA in the germline V gene. With 0 bases clipped from V and 4 bases from J, the junction kept 9 bases outside the gene matches. The CDR3 extends over 17 amino acids. The chain's CDR3 is CASSLAHGRAGSDTQYF. The CDR3 DNA reads as TGTGCCAGCAGCTTAGCCCACGGGAGGGCCGGTTCAGATACGCAGTATTTT.

CDR3 protein: CASSAENTEAFF. CDR3 nucleotides: TGTGCCAGCAGCGCCGAGAACACTGAAGCTTTCTTT. This chain uses TRBV7-6 with TRBJ1-1, with unresolved D. The CDR3 spans 12 residues. CDR1 and CDR2 (germline): SGHVS, FNYEAQ. The V and J ends lost 5 bases and 1 base respectively, with 5 bases between them.

The V call is TRBV28, the J call TRBJ2-3, with 9 bases lining up with TRBD2. The V segment lost 1 base and the J segment 6 bases; nucleotides outside the gene matches: 11. The CDR3 is made up of 17 amino acids. Germline CDR1 is MDHEN and CDR2 is SYDVKM. The CDR3 sequence is CASSLYGGGRAVDTQYF. DNA for the CDR3: TGTGCCAGCAGTTTATACGGGGGCGGGAGGGCCGTTGATACGCAGTATTTT.

A note on this clone: This likely traces to a read error, being one base from a far larger clone. The CDR3 bases are TGTGCCAGCAGGGGGGATATAGGGGGCGGACCTGAAGCTTTCTTT. Protein: CASRGDIGGGPEAFF. The chain uses TRBV28 and TRBJ1-1; TRBD1 aligns across 7 bases. CDR1 is MDHEN, CDR2 SYDVKM, per germline. V gave up 6 bases and J gave up 6 bases; unmatched junction bases: 13. The CDR3 is 15 amino acids.

The rearrangement links TRBV11-2 to TRBJ2-7; TRBD1 might be the D (6 bases). Germline CDR1 and CDR2: SGHAT and FQNNGV. The CDR3 extends over 12 amino acids. Trimming cost V 5 bases and J 5 bases, with 10 bases left between them. The CDR3 coding sequence is TGTGCCAGCAGCACCCAGGGGCACGAGCAGTACTTC. Translating gives CASSTQGHEQYF.

This clone was seen only once. This chain connects TRBV5-1 to TRBJ2-7; D is perhaps TRBD2 (6 bases). The length of the CDR3 is 17 residues. The germline CDR1 and CDR2 sequences are SGHRS and YFSETQ. The V gene lost 4 bases and the J gene lost 6 bases, with 26 bases spanning the gap. The CDR3, as DNA: TGCGCCAGCAGCCAGTTAGCTACCTTCTCGGGGGTTTCCGAGCAGTACTTC. Its translation is CASSQLATFSGVSEQYF.

This clone turned up a few times. The chain carries TRBV11-2 and TRBJ1-6, with a weak D call TRBD1 (6 bases). The length of the CDR3 is 16 residues. The germline CDR1 and CDR2 sequences are SGHAT and FQNNGV. The germline V and J ends were trimmed by 1 base and 9 bases, with 16 bases remaining between them. CDR3 region: CASSLVGQGFTSPLHF. The DNA of the CDR3 is TGTGCCAGCAGCTTAGTTGGGCAGGGGTTCACTTCACCCCTCCACTTT. The entire variable domain, with the rest obtained from reference TRBV11-2 and TRBJ1-6, is as follows: EAGVAQSPRYKIIEKRQSVAFWCNPISGHATLYWYQQILGQGPKLLIQFQNNGVVDDSQLPKDRFSAERLKGVDSTLKIQPAKLEDSAVYLCASSLVGQGFTSPLHFGNGTRLTVT.

This chain connects TRBV2 to TRBJ1-5, with TRBD1 matching 7 bases. Looked up from germline, CDR1 is SNHLY and CDR2 is FYNNEI. V trimming: 3 bases; J trimming: 4 bases; junction bases outside the gene matches: 3. CDR3 length equals 14 residues. CDR3 in DNA: TGTGCCAGCAGTGAGATGGACAGGAATCAGCCCCAGCATTTT. This encodes CASSEMDRNQPQHF. The entire variable domain, with the rest obtained from reference TRBV2 and TRBJ1-5, is as follows: EPEVTQTPSHQVTQMGQEVILRCVPISNHLYFYWYRQILGQKVEFLVSFYNNEISEKSEIFDDQFSVERPDGSNFTLKIRSTKLEDSAMYFCASSEMDRNQPQHFGDGTRLSIL.

The chain links TRBV7-8 to TRBJ2-1; either TRBD1 or TRBD2 may fit D (5 bases each). Germline CDR1 SGHVS, CDR2 FQNEAQ. The CDR3 loop spans 15 amino acids. V lost 6 bases and J lost 0, with 12 bases in between. CDR3 nucleotides: TGTGCCAGCAGATGGGACCGCCGCTCCTACAATGAGCAGTTCTTC. As protein: CASRWDRRSYNEQFF.

This chain joins TRBV6-1 and TRBJ2-3, with D possibly being TRBD1 (5 bases). The CDR3 spans 12 residues. V lost 6 bases, J lost 6 bases, and 10 bases lay in between. Germline CDR1 and CDR2: MNHNS and SASEGT. The CDR3 reads CASREQADTQYF. The CDR3 bases are TGTGCCAGCAGGGAACAGGCGGATACGCAGTATTTT.

The V call is TRBV7-9, the J call TRBJ2-2, with D tentatively TRBD2 (6 bases). Germline V gives CDR1 SEHNR, CDR2 FQNEAQ (reference sequence). V dropped 1 base and J dropped 5 bases, with 14 bases sitting between them. The CDR3 has 16 amino acids. The CDR3 spells CASSLGAGRWTGELFF. In DNA, the CDR3 is TGTGCCAGCAGCTTAGGGGCAGGGAGGTGGACCGGGGAGCTGTTTTTT.

The chain employs TRBV7-9 and TRBJ2-5; 8 nucleotides align to TRBD1. Trimming cost V 5 bases and J 5 bases; bases outside gene matches: 10. The CDR3 runs 15 residues. The germline CDR1 and CDR2 sequences are SEHNR and FQNEAQ (reference sequence). The CDR3 loop reads CASSPTGGSGETQYF. The CDR3 coding sequence is TGTGCCAGCAGCCCAACAGGGGGATCGGGGGAGACCCAGTACTTC. The full variable domain, in which reference TRBV7-9 and TRBJ2-5 provide the parts outside the CDR3, is DTGVSQNPRHKITKRGQNVTFRCDPISEHNRLYWYRQTLGQGPEFLTYFQNEAQLEKSRLLSDRFSAERPKGSFSTLEIQRTEQGDSAMYLCASSPTGGSGETQYFGPGTRLLVL.

V gene TRBV27 combines with J gene TRBJ2-5; 8 bases match TRBD1. The J call may be wrong; the DNA end is better matched by TRBJ2-7. This CDR3 is built from 15 residues. Germline V lookup: CDR1 MNHEY, CDR2 SMNVEV (reference sequence). This chain's CDR3 is CASSLSGTGPYEQYF. In DNA form, the CDR3 reads TGTGCCAGCAGTTTATCAGGGACAGGCCCCTACGAGCAGTACTTC.

This clone was detected once. This chain connects TRBV5-1 to TRBJ1-2; no reliable D call. CDR1 is SGHRS and CDR2 is YFSETQ in the germline V gene. The ends were cut back, 1 base at V and 2 bases at J, with 15 bases in the middle. CDR3 length: 16 residues. In DNA form, the CDR3 reads TGCGCCAGCAGCTTGTCTTCTCGTTTGGGGAACTATGGCTACACCTTC. It encodes CASSLSSRLGNYGYTF.